At least ten counts were recorded for the clone carrying this TCR beta chain. Unique molecular identifiers were attached to individual cDNA molecules during library preparation. One entry per CDR3 protein, called by TCRdb with MiXCR from the RACE reads. The sample shows 100,000 to 150,000 distinct CDR3 sequences, about 8.2% of them seen only once. CDR3 size: 15 residues. V was clipped by 1 base and J by 4 bases, with 13 bases between them. The V gene's germline CDR1 is MNHEY and CDR2 SVGAGI. This sample's time point: healthy volunteer bleed at 2 weeks. The authors' total RNA extraction used unfractionated whole blood. These data belong to a study of human T cells and chemical hapten exposure.

The rearrangement joins TRBV6-5 to TRBJ1-2, with a weak D call TRBD1 (5 bases). The sample consisted of whole blood. The receptor comes from a male donor in good health. Some clones in this sample may be carry-over from other donors' samples. The CDR3, as DNA: TGTGCCAGCAGTTACTACAAAGACAGTCCCTATGGCTACACCTTC. Translation gives CASSYYKDSPYGYTF.